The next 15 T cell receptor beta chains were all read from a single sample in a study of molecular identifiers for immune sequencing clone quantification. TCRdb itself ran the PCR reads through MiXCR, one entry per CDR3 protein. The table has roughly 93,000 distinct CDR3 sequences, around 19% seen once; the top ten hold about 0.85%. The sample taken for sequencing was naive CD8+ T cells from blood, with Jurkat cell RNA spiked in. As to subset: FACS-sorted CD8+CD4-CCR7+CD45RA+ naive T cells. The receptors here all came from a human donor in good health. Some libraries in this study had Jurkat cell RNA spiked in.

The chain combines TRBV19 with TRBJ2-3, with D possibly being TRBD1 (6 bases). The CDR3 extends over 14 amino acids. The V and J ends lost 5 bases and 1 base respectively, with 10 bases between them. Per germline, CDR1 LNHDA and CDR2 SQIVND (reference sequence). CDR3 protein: CASSFRQGTDTQYF. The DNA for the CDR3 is TGTGCCAGTAGTTTTCGACAGGGCACAGATACGCAGTATTTT.

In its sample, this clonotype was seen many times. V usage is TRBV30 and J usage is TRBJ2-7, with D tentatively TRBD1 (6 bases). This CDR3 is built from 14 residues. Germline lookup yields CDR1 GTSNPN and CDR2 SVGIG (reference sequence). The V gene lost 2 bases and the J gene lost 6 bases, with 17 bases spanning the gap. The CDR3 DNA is TGTGCCTGGAGTTCCCTCCAGGGGTTGAGCGAGCAGTACTTC. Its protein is CAWSSLQGLSEQYF.

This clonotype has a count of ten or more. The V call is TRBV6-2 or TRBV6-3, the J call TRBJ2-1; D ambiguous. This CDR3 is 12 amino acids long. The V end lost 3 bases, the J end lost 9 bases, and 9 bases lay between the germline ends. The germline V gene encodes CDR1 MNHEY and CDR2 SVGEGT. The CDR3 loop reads CASSYYHVEQFF. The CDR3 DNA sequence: TGTGCCAGCAGTTATTACCATGTTGAGCAGTTCTTC.

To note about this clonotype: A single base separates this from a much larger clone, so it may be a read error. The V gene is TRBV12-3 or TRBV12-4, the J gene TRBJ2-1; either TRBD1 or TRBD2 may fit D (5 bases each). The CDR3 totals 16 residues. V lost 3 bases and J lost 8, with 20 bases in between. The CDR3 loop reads CASSFEGPGLFDEQFF. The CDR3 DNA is TGTGCCAGCAGTTTTGAGGGACCAGGACTTTTCGATGAGCAGTTCTTC.

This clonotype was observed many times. The CDR3, as DNA: TGTGCCAGCAGTTACGCCGCCCCAGATACGCAGTATTTT. Its translation: CASSYAAPDTQYF. The J gene is TRBJ2-3, the V gene TRBV6-2 or TRBV6-3; D is ambiguous. V dropped 2 bases and J dropped 4 bases, with 7 bases sitting between them. Per the germline V gene, CDR1 is MNHEY and CDR2 is SVGEGT. This CDR3 region has 13 residues.

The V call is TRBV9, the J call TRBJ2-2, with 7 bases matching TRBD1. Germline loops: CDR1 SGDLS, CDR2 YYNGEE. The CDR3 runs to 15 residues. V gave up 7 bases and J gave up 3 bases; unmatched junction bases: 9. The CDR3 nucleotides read TGTGCCAGCGGACAGGAAGCGCTTTACACCGGGGAGCTGTTTTTT. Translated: CASGQEALYTGELFF.

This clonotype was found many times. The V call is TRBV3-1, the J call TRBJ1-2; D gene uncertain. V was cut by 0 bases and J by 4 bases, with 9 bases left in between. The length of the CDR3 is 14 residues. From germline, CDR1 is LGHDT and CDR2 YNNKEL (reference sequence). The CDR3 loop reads CASSQERRLYGYTF. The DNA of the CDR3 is TGTGCCAGCAGCCAAGAACGCAGGCTCTATGGCTACACCTTC.

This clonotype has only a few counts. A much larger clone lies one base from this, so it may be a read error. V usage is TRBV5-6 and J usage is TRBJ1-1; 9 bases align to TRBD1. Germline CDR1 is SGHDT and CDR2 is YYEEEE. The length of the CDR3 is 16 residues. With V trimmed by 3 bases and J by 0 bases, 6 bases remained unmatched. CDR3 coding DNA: TGTGCCAGCAGCTGGGGGGACAGGGAGTTGAACACTGAAGCTTTCTTT. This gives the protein CASSWGDRELNTEAFF.

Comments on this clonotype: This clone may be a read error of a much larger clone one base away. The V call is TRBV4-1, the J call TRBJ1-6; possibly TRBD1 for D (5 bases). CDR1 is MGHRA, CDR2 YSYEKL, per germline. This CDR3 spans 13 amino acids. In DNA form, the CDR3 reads TGCGCCAGCAGCCAAGACAGGGTTTCACCCCCCCACTTT. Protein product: CASSQDRVSPPHF.

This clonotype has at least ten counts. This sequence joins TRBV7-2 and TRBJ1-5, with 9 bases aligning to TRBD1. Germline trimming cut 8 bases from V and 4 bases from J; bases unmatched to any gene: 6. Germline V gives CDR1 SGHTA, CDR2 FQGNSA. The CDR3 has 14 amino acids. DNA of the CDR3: TGTGCCAGCCAGAAGACAGGGGGGAATCAGCCCCAGCATTTT. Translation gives CASQKTGGNQPQHF.

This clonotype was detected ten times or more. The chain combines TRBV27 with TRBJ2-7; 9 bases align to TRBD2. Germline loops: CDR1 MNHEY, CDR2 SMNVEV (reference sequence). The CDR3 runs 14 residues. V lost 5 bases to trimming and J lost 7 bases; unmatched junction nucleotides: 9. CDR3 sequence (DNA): TGTGCCAGCAGTGACATAGCGGGAGTCAAGGAGCAGTACTTC. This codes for CASSDIAGVKEQYF.

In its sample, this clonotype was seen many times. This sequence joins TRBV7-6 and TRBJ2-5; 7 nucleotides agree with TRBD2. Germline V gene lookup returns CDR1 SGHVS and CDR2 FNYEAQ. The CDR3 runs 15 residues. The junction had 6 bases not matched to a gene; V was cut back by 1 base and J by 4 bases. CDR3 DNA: TGTGCCAGCAGCTTAGGTGGGGGGGAGGCAGAGACCCAGTACTTC. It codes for CASSLGGGEAETQYF.

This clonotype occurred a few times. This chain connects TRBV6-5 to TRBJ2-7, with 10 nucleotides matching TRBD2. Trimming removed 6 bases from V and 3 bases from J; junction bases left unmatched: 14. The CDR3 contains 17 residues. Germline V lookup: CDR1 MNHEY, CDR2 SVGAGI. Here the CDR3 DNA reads TGTGCCAGCAGCACTCCACCTAGCGGGGGAGTTTTCTACGAGCAGTACTTC. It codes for CASSTPPSGGVFYEQYF.

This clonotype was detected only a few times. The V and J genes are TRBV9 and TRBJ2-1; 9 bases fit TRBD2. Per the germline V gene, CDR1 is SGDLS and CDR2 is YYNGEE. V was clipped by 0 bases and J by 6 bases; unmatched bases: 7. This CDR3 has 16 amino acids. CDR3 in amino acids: CASSVAWAGGSNEQFF. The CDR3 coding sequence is TGTGCCAGCAGCGTAGCTTGGGCGGGGGGGTCCAATGAGCAGTTCTTC.

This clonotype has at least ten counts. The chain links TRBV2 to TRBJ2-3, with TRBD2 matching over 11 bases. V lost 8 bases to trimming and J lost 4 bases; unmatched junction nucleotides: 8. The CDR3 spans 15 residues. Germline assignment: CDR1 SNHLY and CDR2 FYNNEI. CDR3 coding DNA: TGTGCCAGCGCTCGACTAGCGGGAACCTCAGATACGCAGTATTTT. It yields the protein CASARLAGTSDTQYF.